Below, 18 T cell receptor beta chains from the same sample are listed, as sequenced in a study of blood T cell repertoires in COVID-19 (TCRdb year 2020). Receptors were amplified or captured by the immunoSEQ multiplex PCR assay. In its TCRdb copy, this immuneACCESS table keeps in-frame sequences only and misses some clones. Where compared with another copy, unresolved V genes explain less than half of these, and the others have no known cause. This sample gives about 330,000 clones in total; over 70% of them show up just once. Of the sample, about 1.2% is held by the ten largest clones. The sequenced sample was peripheral blood. All receptors derive from a woman in her fifties or sixties with acute or convalescent COVID-19.

The V and J genes are TRBV5-1 and TRBJ1-6; 7 nucleotides line up with TRBD1. The CDR3 consists of 14 residues. After removal of 3 bases from V and 6 bases from J, the junction contained 3 bases not matched to a gene. Germline CDR1 SGHRS, CDR2 YFSETQ. The CDR3 sequence is CASSSQGFNSPLHF. Here the CDR3 DNA reads TGCGCCAGCAGCTCACAGGGGTTTAATTCACCCCTCCACTTT.

This chain connects TRBV5-1 to TRBJ1-1; 7 bases are shared with TRBD1. Per the germline V gene, CDR1 is SGHRS and CDR2 is YFSETQ. V shed 3 bases, J shed 5 bases, and the junction held 1 base outside the gene matches. The CDR3 runs to 12 residues. This CDR3 reads CASSSGGTEAFF. CDR3 nucleotide sequence: TGCGCCAGCAGCTCAGGGGGGACTGAAGCTTTCTTT.

J is TRBJ2-1 and V is TRBV10-3; 9 bases map to TRBD2. Germline CDR1 ENHRY, CDR2 SYGVKD. Losses at the gene ends were 2 bases for V and 8 bases for J; bases not matched to a gene: 4. The CDR3 extends over 14 amino acids. The CDR3 nucleotides read TGTGCCATCAGTGAGGGACTAGCGACTGATGAGCAGTTCTTC. Its protein product is CAISEGLATDEQFF.

The DNA for the CDR3 is TGTGCCAGCAGCTTAGGGGGCGGGAGGAGACAGGACAATGAGCAGTTCTTC. It codes for CASSLGGGRRQDNEQFF. The V and J genes are TRBV7-9 and TRBJ2-1; 8 bases align to TRBD2. The CDR3 has 17 residues. CDR1 and CDR2 (germline): SEHNR, FQNEAQ (reference sequence). Trimming removed 1 base from V and 5 bases from J; junction bases left unmatched: 10.

This rearrangement joins TRBV30 to TRBJ1-4; 10 bases are a match to TRBD1. The CDR3 loop spans 19 amino acids. After removal of 2 bases from V and 3 bases from J, the junction contained 15 bases not matched to a gene. The V gene's germline CDR1 is GTSNPN and CDR2 SVGIG (reference sequence). The CDR3 nucleotides are TGTGCCTGGAGTCCCCTTAGGACAGGGGGGACGGCAGCTAATGAAAAACTGTTTTTT. Its translation: CAWSPLRTGGTAANEKLFF. Looking up the rest from reference TRBV30 and TRBJ1-4 gives the full variable domain: SQTIHQWPATLVQPVGSPLSLECTVEGTSNPNLYWYRQAAGRGLQLLFYSVGIGQISSEVPQNLSASRPQDRQFILSSKKLLLSDSGFYLCAWSPLRTGGTAANEKLFFGSGTQLSVL.

This clone was seen a few times. V gene TRBV4-1 combines with J gene TRBJ2-5; TRBD1 agrees at 7 bases. The J segment lost 5 bases and the V segment lost 4 bases, leaving 10 bases of the junction unmatched. Germline assignment: CDR1 MGHRA and CDR2 YSYEKL. The CDR3 has 15 residues. CDR3 sequence reads: CASSLIQGGRETQYF. The CDR3, as DNA: TGCGCCAGCAGCCTCATACAAGGGGGCCGGGAGACCCAGTACTTC.

The chain has TRBV2 and TRBJ1-2, with 7 bases identical to TRBD1. V lost 7 bases, J lost 8 bases, and 19 bases stayed unmatched. The CDR3 has 16 amino acids. Per germline, CDR1 SNHLY and CDR2 FYNNEI. CDR3 residues: CASITRWTGGPGGYTF. Here the CDR3 DNA reads TGTGCCAGCATCACCCGCTGGACAGGTGGACCGGGGGGCTACACCTTC.

V and J are TRBV5-1 and TRBJ1-2, with a possible D match to TRBD1 (6 bases). Trimming removed 3 bases at V and 1 base at J, with 10 bases between. The CDR3 contains 14 residues. Germline values: CDR1 SGHRS, CDR2 YFSETQ. The DNA of the CDR3 is TGCGCCAGCAGCTCGGACAGTTTTAACTATGGCTACACCTTC. It is translated as CASSSDSFNYGYTF.

The chain employs TRBV11-2 and TRBJ2-7; 11 bases fit TRBD2. J was trimmed by 7 bases and V by 5 bases; bases with no gene match: 10. The CDR3 has 15 residues. Germline-derived CDR1 and CDR2 are SGHAT and FQNNGV. The CDR3: CASSPLLAGAREQYF. CDR3 coding DNA: TGTGCCAGCAGCCCCCTACTAGCGGGAGCTCGAGAGCAGTACTTC.

This sequence joins TRBV19 and TRBJ1-1; tentatively, D is TRBD1 (6 bases). The germline CDR1 and CDR2 sequences are LNHDA and SQIVND (reference sequence). V was clipped by 4 bases and J by 11 bases, with 14 bases between them. This CDR3 comprises 12 residues. The CDR3 region is CASSKSQGDAFF. The CDR3 DNA sequence: TGTGCCAGTAGTAAATCACAGGGTGACGCTTTCTTT.

In the case of this clone: The identical CDR3 is also encoded by other nucleotide sequences in the sample. The V gene is TRBV18, the J gene TRBJ2-1, with 9 bases matching TRBD2. Trimming removed 1 base from V and 0 bases from J; junction bases left unmatched: 1. Germline CDR1 and CDR2: KGHSH and LQKENI. The CDR3 runs to 16 residues. For the CDR3, the DNA is TGTGCCAGCTCACCACTAGCGGGGGCCTCCTACAATGAGCAGTTCTTC. It is translated as CASSPLAGASYNEQFF.

The CDR3 region has the DNA TGTGCCAGCAGCTCCGGGACTCTGGCCTACGAGCAGTACTTC. Its protein product is CASSSGTLAYEQYF. The chain links TRBV5-4 to TRBJ2-7, with D possibly being TRBD2 (6 bases). Germline CDR1 is SGHNT and CDR2 is YYREEE (reference sequence). This CDR3 contains 14 residues. The V and J ends lost 3 bases and 2 bases respectively, with 12 bases between them.

V usage is TRBV10-3 and J usage is TRBJ2-1; 9 nucleotides match TRBD2. The trim removed 6 bases at V and 3 bases at J, leaving 6 bases unmatched. Per the germline V gene, CDR1 is ENHRY and CDR2 is SYGVKD. The length of the CDR3 is 15 residues. The CDR3 spells CAIRAGGTNYNEQFF. CDR3 in DNA: TGTGCCATCAGGGCGGGAGGGACGAACTACAATGAGCAGTTCTTC.

This chain links TRBV6-5 with TRBJ2-1; TRBD2 might be the D (7 bases). Trimming stripped 8 bases from V and 7 bases from J, with 24 bases between. Germline lookup yields CDR1 MNHEY and CDR2 SVGAGI. This CDR3 is built from 16 residues. CDR3 residues: CASRSPGGPFGNEQFF. The CDR3 region has the DNA TGTGCCAGCCGTTCCCCGGGGGGCCCCTTTGGGAATGAGCAGTTCTTC.

The chain couples TRBV5-1 to TRBJ1-2; 9 positions agree with TRBD1. With V trimmed by 3 bases and J by 8 bases, 8 bases remained unmatched. Germline CDR1 is SGHRS and CDR2 is YFSETQ. The CDR3 is made up of 14 amino acids. CDR3 in DNA: TGCGCCAGCAGCTATTTACAGGGGGCGGGAGGCTACACCTTC. Translating it yields CASSYLQGAGGYTF.

The CDR3 nucleotides are TGTGCCACCAGCAGAGATTCGATGGGGAGCTACTATGGCTACACCTTC. This translates into CATSRDSMGSYYGYTF. The rearrangement uses TRBV15 and TRBJ1-2; D not certain. CDR3 length: 16 amino acids. The V gene lost 0 bases and the J gene lost 3 bases, with 14 bases spanning the gap. CDR1 and CDR2 (germline): LNHNV, YYDKDF (reference sequence).

This chain links TRBV5-5 with TRBJ1-1; TRBD1 might be the D (5 bases). V shed 4 bases and J shed 1 base, with 8 bases lying between them. The length of the CDR3 is 13 residues. Looked up from germline, CDR1 is SGHKS and CDR2 is YYEKEE (reference sequence). The CDR3 sequence is CASSLQGNTEAFF. CDR3 DNA sequence: TGTGCCAGCAGCCTCCAGGGGAACACTGAAGCTTTCTTT.

CDR3 DNA: TGTGCCAGTGGCCCCGCGAACACCGGGGAGCTGTTTTTT. This sequence encodes CASGPANTGELFF. V and J are TRBV2 and TRBJ2-2, with D unclear. The V and J ends lost 9 bases and 0 bases respectively, with 8 bases between them. CDR1 and CDR2 (germline): SNHLY, FYNNEI. The CDR3 is made up of 13 amino acids.